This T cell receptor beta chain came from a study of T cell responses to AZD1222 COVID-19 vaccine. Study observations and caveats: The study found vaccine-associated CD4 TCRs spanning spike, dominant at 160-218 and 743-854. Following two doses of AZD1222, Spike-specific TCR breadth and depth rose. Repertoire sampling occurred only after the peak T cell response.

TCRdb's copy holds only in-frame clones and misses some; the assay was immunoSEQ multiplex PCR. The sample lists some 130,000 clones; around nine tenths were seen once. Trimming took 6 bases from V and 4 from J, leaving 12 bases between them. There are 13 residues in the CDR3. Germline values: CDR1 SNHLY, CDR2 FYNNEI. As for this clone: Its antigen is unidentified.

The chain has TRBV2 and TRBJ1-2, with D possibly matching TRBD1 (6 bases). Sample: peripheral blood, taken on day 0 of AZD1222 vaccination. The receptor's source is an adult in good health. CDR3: CASRPRGTYGYTF. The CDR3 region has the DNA TGTGCCAGCAGGCCCAGGGGTACCTATGGCTACACCTTC.